This TCR beta chain was sequenced for a study of vaccination effects on CD4 cells after COVID-19. Study-wide results and limits: Late post-vaccination, clones induced by infection and those induced by vaccine underwent marked clonal contraction.

Assay used: immunoSEQ multiplex PCR; TCRdb lists only in-frame clones, some missing. This sample carries roughly 45,000 clones, about three quarters of them seen once, and the ten largest clones take around 30%. Expansion of antigen-specific CD4+ T cells with viral peptide pools was carried out by the ViraFEST assay before sequencing. After around ten days in culture, the CD4+ T cells were isolated. Infection dated between March and December 2020, before the Alpha, Beta and Delta variants reached the United States. Concerning this clone itself: Its target is unknown.

Per the germline V gene, CDR1 is SQVTM and CDR2 is ANQGSEA. Trimming pared 4 bases from V and 5 bases from J, leaving 6 bases between. This CDR3 is 11 amino acids long. This clonotype originated in a human donor who had a prior SARS-CoV-2 infection. The gene calls are TRBV29-1 and TRBJ2-1; unclear D gene. Sample: CD4+ T cells from PBMCs cultured with a peptide pool, taken before COVID-19 vaccination. The CDR3 protein is CSVGQHNEQFF. CDR3 in DNA: TGCAGCGTTGGCCAGCACAATGAGCAGTTCTTC.